This TCR beta chain was recovered during a study of neurological immune-mediated disorders. Stated time point: longitudinal time-point 2. This clonotype was counted at least ten times. This CDR3 has 13 amino acids. V lost 3 bases and J lost 2, with 8 bases in between. CDR1 and CDR2 from the germline V gene are WNHNN and SYGVQD (reference sequence). The method for making cDNA was 5'RACE, and it used 10-nucleotide random UMIs. TCRdb fed the 5' RACE reads into MiXCR, producing one record per CDR3 protein. The table includes approximately 30,000 distinct CDR3 sequences, more than 10% detected once. The gene calls are TRBV10-1 and TRBJ2-7; D is ambiguous. The sequenced sample consisted of PBMCs. This clonotype originated in a woman between 35 and 50 years old in good health. In nucleotides, the CDR3 is TGCGCCAGCAGTGATGGGGAACCCTACGAGCAGTACTTC. Protein: CASSDGEPYEQYF.